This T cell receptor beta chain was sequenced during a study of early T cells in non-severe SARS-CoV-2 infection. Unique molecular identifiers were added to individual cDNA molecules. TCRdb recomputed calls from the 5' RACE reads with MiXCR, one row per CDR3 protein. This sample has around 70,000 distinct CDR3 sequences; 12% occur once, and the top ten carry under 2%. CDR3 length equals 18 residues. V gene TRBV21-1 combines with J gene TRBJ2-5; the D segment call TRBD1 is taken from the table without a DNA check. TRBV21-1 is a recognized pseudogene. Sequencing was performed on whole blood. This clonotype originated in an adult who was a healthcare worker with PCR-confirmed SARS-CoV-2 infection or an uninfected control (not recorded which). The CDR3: CASSRAAGEYCSEETQYF. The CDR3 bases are TGTGCCAGCAGCAGGGCGGCAGGGGAGTATTGTTCAGAAGAGACCCAGTACTTC.